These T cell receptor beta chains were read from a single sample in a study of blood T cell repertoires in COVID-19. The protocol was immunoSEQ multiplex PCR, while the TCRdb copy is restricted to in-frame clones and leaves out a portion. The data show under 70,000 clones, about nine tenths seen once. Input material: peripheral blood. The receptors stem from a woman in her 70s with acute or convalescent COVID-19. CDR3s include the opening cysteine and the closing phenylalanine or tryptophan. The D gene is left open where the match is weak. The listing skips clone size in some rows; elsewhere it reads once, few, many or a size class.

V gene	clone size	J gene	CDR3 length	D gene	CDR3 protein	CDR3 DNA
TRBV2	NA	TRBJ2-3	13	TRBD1	CASTRDRLDTQYF	TGTGCCAGCACCCGGGACAGGCTGGATACGCAGTATTTT
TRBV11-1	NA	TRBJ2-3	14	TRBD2	CASSPAGDTDTQYF	TGTGCCAGCAGCCCAGCGGGGGACACAGATACGCAGTATTTT
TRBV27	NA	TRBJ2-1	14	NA	CASSPRDTNNEQFF	TGTGCCAGCAGTCCCCGGGACACGAACAATGAGCAGTTCTTC
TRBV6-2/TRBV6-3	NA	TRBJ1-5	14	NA	CASSYSGVYQPQHF	TGTGCCAGCAGTTATTCAGGGGTTTATCAGCCCCAGCATTTT
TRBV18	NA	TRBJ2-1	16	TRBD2	CASSLSTSGSINEQFF	TGTGCCAGCTCACTTTCGACTAGCGGGAGTATCAATGAGCAGTTCTTC
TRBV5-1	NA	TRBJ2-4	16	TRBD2	CASSLDGTGGTSIQYF	TGCGCCAGCAGCTTGGACGGGACCGGGGGGACGAGCATTCAGTACTTC
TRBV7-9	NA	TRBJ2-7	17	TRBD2	CASSLAGGLADPYEQYF	TGTGCCAGCAGCTTAGCGGGGGGACTAGCGGACCCCTACGAGCAGTACTTC
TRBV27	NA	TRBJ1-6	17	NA	CASSLSSGVGTYSPLHF	TGTGCCAGCAGTTTATCGTCAGGGGTTGGGACGTATTCACCCCTCCACTTT
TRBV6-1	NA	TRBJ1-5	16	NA	CASSESRVIANQPQHF	TGTGCCAGCAGTGAAAGTCGGGTAATTGCCAATCAGCCCCAGCATTTT
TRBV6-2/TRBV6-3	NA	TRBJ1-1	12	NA	CASSPRGMRAFF	TGTGCCAGCAGCCCACGGGGGATGAGAGCTTTCTTT
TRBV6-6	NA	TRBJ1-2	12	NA	CASRLTDYGYTF	TGTGCCAGCAGATTGACAGACTATGGCTACACCTTC
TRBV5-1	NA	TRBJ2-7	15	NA	CASSVGRVSSYEQYF	TGCGCCAGCAGTGTCGGCCGGGTTAGCTCCTACGAGCAGTACTTC
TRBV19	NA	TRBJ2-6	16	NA	CASSIGAVSGANVLTF	TGTGCCAGTAGTATAGGAGCCGTCTCTGGGGCCAACGTCCTGACTTTC
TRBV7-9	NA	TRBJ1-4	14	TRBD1	CASSWDRVHEKLFF	TGTGCCAGCAGCTGGGACAGGGTTCATGAAAAACTGTTTTTT
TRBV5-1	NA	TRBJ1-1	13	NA	CASSFSVNTEAFF	TGCGCCAGCAGCTTCTCCGTGAACACTGAAGCTTTCTTT
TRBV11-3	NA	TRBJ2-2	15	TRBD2	CASSLTSGPTGELFF	TGTGCCAGCAGCTTGACTAGCGGTCCCACCGGGGAGCTGTTTTTT
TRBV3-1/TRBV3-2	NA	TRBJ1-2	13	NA	CASSQDVTGGYTF	TGTGCCAGCAGCCAAGATGTTACAGGGGGCTACACCTTC
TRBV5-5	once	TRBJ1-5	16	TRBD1	CASSPTGRGTGQPQHF	TGTGCCAGCAGCCCGACAGGGAGAGGTACGGGGCAGCCCCAGCATTTT
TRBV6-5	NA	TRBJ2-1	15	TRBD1	CASEKGQGVYNEQFF	TGTGCCAGCGAAAAGGGACAGGGCGTCTACAATGAGCAGTTCTTC
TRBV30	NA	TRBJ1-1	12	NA	CAWAWGGTEAFF	TGTGCCTGGGCGTGGGGGGGGACTGAAGCTTTCTTT
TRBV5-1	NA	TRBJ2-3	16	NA	CASSLPEGGSTDTQYF	TGCGCCAGCAGCTTACCCGAGGGGGGGAGCACAGATACGCAGTATTTT
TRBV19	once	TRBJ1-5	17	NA	CASSMRQGLRSNQPQHF	TGTGCCAGTAGTATGAGGCAGGGGTTGAGGAGCAATCAGCCCCAGCATTTT
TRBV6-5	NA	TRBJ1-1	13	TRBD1	CASRDRVNTEAFF	TGTGCCAGTAGGGACAGGGTGAACACTGAAGCTTTCTTT
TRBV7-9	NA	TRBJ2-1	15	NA	CASSLVRGMYNEQFF	TGTGCCAGCAGCTTAGTTCGCGGGATGTACAATGAGCAGTTCTTC
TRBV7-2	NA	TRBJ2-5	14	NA	CASSLGLRSQTQYF	TGTGCCAGCAGCTTGGGACTCCGGTCTCAGACCCAGTACTTC
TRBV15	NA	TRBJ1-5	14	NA	CATSRDGGGQPQHF	TGTGCCACCAGCAGAGATGGGGGGGGTCAGCCCCAGCATTTT
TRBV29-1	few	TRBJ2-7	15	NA	CSVEREGDENYEQYF	TGCAGCGTTGAAAGGGAGGGGGACGAAAACTACGAGCAGTACTTC
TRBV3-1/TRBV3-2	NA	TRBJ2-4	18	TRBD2	CASSPRTSGDLAKNIQYF	TGTGCCAGCAGCCCCCGGACTAGCGGGGATCTAGCCAAAAACATTCAGTACTTC
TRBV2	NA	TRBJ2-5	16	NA	CASSGSRQGRGETQYF	TGTGCCAGCAGTGGTAGTCGTCAGGGTCGCGGCGAGACCCAGTACTTC
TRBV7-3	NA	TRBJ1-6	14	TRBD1	CASSRQGPDSPLHF	TGTGCCAGCAGTCGACAGGGACCGGATTCACCCCTCCACTTT
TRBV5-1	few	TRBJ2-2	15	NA	CASSSGQHGSGELFF	TGCGCCAGCAGCTCAGGACAACACGGATCCGGGGAGCTGTTTTTT
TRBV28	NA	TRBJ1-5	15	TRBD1	CASSPDRGSNQPQHF	TGTGCCAGCAGCCCGGACAGGGGTAGCAATCAGCCCCAGCATTTT
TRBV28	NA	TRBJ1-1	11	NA	CASSSSFEAFF	TGTGCCAGCAGTTCGTCTTTTGAAGCTTTCTTT
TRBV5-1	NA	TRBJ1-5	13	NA	CASSLGGGQPQHF	TGCGCCAGCAGCTTGGGGGGCGGTCAGCCCCAGCATTTT
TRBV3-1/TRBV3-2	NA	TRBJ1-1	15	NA	CASSHRPGGNTEAFF	TGTGCCAGCAGCCACCGACCGGGAGGGAACACTGAAGCTTTCTTT
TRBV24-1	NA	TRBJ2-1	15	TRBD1	CATSSTGLGSDEQFF	TGTGCCACCAGTTCGACAGGGTTGGGGTCGGATGAGCAGTTCTTC
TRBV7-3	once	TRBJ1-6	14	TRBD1	CASSSTGGNSPLHF	TGTGCCAGCAGCTCCACAGGGGGTAATTCACCCCTCCACTTT
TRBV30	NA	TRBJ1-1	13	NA	CAWVPEGAAEAFF	TGTGCCTGGGTCCCGGAGGGAGCGGCTGAAGCTTTCTTT
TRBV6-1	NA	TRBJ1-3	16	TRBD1	CASSVGQASSGNTIYF	TGTGCCAGCAGTGTGGGACAGGCCAGCTCTGGAAACACCATATATTTT
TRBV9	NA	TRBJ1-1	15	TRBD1	CASSSWTGGNTEAFF	TGTGCCAGCAGCTCCTGGACAGGGGGGAACACTGAAGCTTTCTTT
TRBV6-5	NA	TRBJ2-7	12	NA	CASSDGSYEQYF	TGTGCCAGCAGCGACGGGTCCTACGAGCAGTACTTC
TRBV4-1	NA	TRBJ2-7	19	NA	CASSQDWSSARGESYEQYF	TGCGCCAGCAGCCAAGATTGGAGCAGCGCCAGGGGAGAGTCCTACGAGCAGTACTTC
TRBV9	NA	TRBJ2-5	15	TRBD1	CASSTLTGIGETQYF	TGTGCCAGCAGCACCTTGACAGGGATCGGAGAGACCCAGTACTTC
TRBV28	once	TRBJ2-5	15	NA	CASSSPLASTETQYF	TGTGCCAGCAGCTCCCCCCTGGCCTCCACGGAGACCCAGTACTTC
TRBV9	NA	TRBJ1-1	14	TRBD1	CASTPGQGNTEAFF	TGTGCCAGCACCCCGGGACAGGGAAACACTGAAGCTTTCTTT